This TCR beta chain was sequenced in a study of cytomegalovirus exposure and HLA in healthy donors. V was clipped by 5 bases and J by 6 bases; unmatched bases: 4. Germline CDR1 reads LNHDA; CDR2 reads SQIVND (reference sequence). The CDR3 has 12 residues. This clone was found a few times. Its antigen is not known. Study-level findings and limits: Compared with the roughly 730-donor mean, an Asian-associated ancestry cluster reportedly had fewer N-insertions, according to a later analysis.

Researchers ran the PCR with 60 Vbeta and 13 Jbeta primers. This table comes from immunoSEQ multiplex PCR, and its TCRdb copy is limited to in-frame clones, with some not included. In the table there are 90,000 to 100,000 clones, 70% to 80% of which are singletons. V gene TRBV19 combines with J gene TRBJ2-7; 7 positions agree with TRBD1. The source material was PBMCs. This TCR came from a woman in her fifties or sixties in good health and CMV-seropositive. CDR3 sequence: CASSATGAEQYF. CDR3 coding DNA: TGTGCCAGTAGTGCAACAGGGGCCGAGCAGTACTTC.